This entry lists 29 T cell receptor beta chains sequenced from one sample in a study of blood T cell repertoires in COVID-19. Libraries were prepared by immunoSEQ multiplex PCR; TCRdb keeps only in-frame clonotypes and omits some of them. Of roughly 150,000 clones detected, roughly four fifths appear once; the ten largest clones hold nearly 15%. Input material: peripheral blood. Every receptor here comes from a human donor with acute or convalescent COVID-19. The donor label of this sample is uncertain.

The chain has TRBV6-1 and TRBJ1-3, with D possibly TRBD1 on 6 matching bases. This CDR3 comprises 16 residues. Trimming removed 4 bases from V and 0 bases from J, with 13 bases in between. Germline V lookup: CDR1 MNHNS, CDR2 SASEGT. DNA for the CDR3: TGTGCCAGCAGTGTCTGGGGGCCGGGCTCTGGAAACACCATATATTTT. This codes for CASSVWGPGSGNTIYF.

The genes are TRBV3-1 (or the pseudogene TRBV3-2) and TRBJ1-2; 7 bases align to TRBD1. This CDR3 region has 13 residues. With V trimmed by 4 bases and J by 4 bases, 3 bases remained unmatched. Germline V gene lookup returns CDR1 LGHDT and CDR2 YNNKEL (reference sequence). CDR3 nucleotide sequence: TGTGCCAGCAGCCTCGACAGGGTCTATGGCTACACCTTC. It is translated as CASSLDRVYGYTF.

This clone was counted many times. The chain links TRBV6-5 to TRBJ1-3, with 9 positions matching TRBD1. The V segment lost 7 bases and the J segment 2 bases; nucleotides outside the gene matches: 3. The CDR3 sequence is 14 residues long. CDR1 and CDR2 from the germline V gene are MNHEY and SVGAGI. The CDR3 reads CASIDRGAGNTIYF. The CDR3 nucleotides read TGTGCCAGCATCGACAGGGGGGCTGGAAACACCATATATTTT.

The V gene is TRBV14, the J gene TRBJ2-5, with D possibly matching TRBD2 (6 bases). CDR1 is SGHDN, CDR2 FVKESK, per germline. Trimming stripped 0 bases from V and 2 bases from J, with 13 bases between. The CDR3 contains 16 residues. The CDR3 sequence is CASSQDEGLRQETQYF. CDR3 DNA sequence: TGTGCCAGCAGCCAAGATGAGGGACTGCGGCAAGAGACCCAGTACTTC.

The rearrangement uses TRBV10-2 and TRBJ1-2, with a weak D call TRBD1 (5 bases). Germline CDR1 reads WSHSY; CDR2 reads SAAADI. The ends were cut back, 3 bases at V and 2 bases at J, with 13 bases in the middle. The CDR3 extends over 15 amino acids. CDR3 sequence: CASSERDWTNYGYTF. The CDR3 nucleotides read TGCGCCAGCAGTGAACGGGACTGGACAAACTATGGCTACACCTTC.

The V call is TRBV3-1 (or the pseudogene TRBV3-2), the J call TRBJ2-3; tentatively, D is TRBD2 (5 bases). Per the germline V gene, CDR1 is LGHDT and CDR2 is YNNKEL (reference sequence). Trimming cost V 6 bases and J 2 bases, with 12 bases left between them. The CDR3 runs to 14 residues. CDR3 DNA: TGTGCCAGCAGGGGTCGAGGGCTCACAGATACGCAGTATTTT. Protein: CASRGRGLTDTQYF.

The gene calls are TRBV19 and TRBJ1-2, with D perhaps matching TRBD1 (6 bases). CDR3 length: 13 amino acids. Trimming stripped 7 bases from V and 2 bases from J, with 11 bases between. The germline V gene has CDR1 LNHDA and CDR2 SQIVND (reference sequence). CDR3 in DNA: TGTGCCAGTAACCTCCAGGGGAACTATGGCTACACCTTC. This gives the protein CASNLQGNYGYTF.

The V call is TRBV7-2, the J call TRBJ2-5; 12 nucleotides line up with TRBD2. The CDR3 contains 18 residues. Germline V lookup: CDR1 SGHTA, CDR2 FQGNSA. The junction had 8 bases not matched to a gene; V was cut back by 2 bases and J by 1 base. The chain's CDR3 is CASSLTPSGGAGQETQYF. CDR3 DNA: TGTGCCAGCAGCTTAACGCCTAGCGGGGGGGCGGGCCAAGAGACCCAGTACTTC.

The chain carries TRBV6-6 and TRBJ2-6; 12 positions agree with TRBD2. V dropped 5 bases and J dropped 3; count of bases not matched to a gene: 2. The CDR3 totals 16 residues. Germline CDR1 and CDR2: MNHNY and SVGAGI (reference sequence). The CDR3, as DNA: TGTGCCAGCAGTAGACTAGCGGGGGTTGGGGCCAACGTCCTGACTTTC. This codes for CASSRLAGVGANVLTF.

This CDR3 is CASSELTTSGGASETQYF. For the CDR3, the DNA is TGTGCCAGCAGTGAATTAACGACTAGCGGGGGGGCATCAGAGACCCAGTACTTC. The V and J genes are TRBV2 and TRBJ2-5, with 14 nucleotides matching TRBD2. The germline V gene encodes CDR1 SNHLY and CDR2 FYNNEI. J gave up 4 bases and V 2 bases, and 9 bases lay outside the gene matches. The CDR3 covers 18 residues.

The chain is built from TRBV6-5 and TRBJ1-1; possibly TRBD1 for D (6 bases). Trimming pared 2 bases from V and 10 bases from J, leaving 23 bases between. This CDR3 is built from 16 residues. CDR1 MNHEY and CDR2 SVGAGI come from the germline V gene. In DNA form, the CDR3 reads TGTGCCAGCAGTTACGGCCCAGGCGGGGGCGAAGGGGGAGCTTTCTTT. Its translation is CASSYGPGGGEGGAFF.

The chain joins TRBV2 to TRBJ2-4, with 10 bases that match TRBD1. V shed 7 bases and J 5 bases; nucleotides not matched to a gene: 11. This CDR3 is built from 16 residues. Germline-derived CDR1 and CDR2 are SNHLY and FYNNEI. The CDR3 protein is CASIRDLGQGENIQYF. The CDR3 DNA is TGTGCCAGCATTAGAGACCTTGGACAGGGGGAAAACATTCAGTACTTC.

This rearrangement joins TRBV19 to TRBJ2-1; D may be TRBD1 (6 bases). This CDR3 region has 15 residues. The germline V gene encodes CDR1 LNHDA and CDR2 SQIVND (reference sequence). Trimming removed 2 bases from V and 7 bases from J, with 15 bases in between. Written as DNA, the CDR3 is TGTGCCAGTAGTATATTCAGGGGCGCTGGGAATGAGCAGTTCTTC. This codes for CASSIFRGAGNEQFF. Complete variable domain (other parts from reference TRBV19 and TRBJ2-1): DGGITQSPKYLFRKEGQNVTLSCEQNLNHDAMYWYRQDPGQGLRLIYYSQIVNDFQKGDIAEGYSVSREKKESFPLTVTSAQKNPTAFYLCASSIFRGAGNEQFFGPGTRLTVL.

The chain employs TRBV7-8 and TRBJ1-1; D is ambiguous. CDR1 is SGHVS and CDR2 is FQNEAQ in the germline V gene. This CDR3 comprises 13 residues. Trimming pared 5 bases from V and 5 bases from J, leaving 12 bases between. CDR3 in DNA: TGTGCCAGCAGCGGAGGGAGTGTTACTGAAGCTTTCTTT. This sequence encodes CASSGGSVTEAFF.

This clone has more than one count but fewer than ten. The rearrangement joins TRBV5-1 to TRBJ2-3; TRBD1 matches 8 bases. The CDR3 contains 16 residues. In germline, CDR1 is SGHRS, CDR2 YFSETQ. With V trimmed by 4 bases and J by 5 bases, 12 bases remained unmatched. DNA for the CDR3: TGCGCCAGCAGCCGCATCCGGACAGGGACAGAAGATACGCAGTATTTT. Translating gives CASSRIRTGTEDTQYF.

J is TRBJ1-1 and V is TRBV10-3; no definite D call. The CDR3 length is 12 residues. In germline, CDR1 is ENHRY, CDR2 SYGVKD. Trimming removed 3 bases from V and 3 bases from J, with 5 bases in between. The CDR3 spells CAISDLDTEAFF. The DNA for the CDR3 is TGTGCCATCAGTGATCTAGACACTGAAGCTTTCTTT.

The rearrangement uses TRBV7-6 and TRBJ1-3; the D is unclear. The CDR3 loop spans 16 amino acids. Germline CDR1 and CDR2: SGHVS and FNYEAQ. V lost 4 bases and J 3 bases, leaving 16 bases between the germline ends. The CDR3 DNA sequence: TGTGCCAGCAGCTATGGCGTCGGAGGCCTTGGAAACACCATATATTTT. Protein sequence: CASSYGVGGLGNTIYF.

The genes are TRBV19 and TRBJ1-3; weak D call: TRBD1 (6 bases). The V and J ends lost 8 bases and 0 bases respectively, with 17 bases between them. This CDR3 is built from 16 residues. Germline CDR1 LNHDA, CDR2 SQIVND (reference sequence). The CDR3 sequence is CASAHRVLFSGNTIYF. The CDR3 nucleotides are TGTGCCAGTGCCCACAGGGTTCTTTTCTCTGGAAACACCATATATTTT.

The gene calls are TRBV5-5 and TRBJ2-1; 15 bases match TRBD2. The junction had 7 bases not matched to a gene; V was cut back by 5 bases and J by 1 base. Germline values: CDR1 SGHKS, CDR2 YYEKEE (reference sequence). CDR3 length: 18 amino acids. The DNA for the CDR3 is TGTGCCAGCAGTAAATTAGGGACTAGCGGGGGGTCCTACAATGAGCAGTTCTTC. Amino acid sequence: CASSKLGTSGGSYNEQFF.

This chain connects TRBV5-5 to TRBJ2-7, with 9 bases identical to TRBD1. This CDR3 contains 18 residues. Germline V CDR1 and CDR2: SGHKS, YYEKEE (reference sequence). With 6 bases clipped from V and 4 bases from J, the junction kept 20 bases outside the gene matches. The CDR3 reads CASTLRVPGGQGPYEQYF. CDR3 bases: TGTGCCAGCACTCTCCGGGTGCCGGGTGGACAGGGGCCTTACGAGCAGTACTTC.

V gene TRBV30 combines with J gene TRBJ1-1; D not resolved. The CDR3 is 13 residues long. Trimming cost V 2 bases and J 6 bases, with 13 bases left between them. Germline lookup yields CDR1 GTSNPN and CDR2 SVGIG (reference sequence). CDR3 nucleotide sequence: TGTGCCTGGAGTTCGGGAGTTTACGCTGAAGCTTTCTTT. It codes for CAWSSGVYAEAFF. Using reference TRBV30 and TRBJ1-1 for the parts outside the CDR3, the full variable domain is SQTIHQWPATLVQPVGSPLSLECTVEGTSNPNLYWYRQAAGRGLQLLFYSVGIGQISSEVPQNLSASRPQDRQFILSSKKLLLSDSGFYLCAWSSGVYAEAFFGQGTRLTVV.

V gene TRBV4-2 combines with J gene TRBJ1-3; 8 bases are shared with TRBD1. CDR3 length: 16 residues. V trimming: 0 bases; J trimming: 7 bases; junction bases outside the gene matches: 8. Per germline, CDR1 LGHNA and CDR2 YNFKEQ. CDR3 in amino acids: CASSQDLGQGRNTIYF. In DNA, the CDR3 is TGTGCCAGCAGCCAAGATCTAGGACAGGGAAGGAACACCATATATTTT.

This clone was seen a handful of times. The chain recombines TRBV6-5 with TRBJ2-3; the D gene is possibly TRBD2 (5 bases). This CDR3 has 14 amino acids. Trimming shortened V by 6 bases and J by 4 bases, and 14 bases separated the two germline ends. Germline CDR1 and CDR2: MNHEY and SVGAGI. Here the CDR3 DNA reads TGTGCCAGCAGACTTGGAGGCGAGGCAGATACGCAGTATTTT. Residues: CASRLGGEADTQYF.

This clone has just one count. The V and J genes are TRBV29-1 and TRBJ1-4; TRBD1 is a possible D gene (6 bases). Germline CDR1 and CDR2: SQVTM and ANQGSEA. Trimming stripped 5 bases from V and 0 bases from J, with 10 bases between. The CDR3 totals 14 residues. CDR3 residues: CSVSTGSTNEKLFF. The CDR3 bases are TGCAGCGTTTCGACAGGCTCAACTAATGAAAAACTGTTTTTT.

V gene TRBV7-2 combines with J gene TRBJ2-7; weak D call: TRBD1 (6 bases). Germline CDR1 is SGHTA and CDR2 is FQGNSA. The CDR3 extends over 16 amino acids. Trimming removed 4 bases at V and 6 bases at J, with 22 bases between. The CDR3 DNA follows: TGTGCCAGCAGCTCTCGCAGGGGCCTCTCTCCTGGCGAGCAGTACTTC. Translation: CASSSRRGLSPGEQYF. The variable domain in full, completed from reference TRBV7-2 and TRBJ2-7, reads GAGVSQSPSNKVTEKGKDVELRCDPISGHTALYWYRQSLGQGLEFLIYFQGNSAPDKSGLPSDRFSAERTGGSVSTLTIQRTQQEDSAVYLCASSSRRGLSPGEQYFGPGTRLTVT.

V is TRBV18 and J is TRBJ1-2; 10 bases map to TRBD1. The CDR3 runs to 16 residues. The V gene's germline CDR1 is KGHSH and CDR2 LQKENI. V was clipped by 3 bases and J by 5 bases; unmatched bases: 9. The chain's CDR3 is CASSPSGTGVRYGYTF. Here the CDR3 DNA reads TGTGCCAGCTCACCGTCCGGGACAGGGGTCCGTTATGGCTACACCTTC.

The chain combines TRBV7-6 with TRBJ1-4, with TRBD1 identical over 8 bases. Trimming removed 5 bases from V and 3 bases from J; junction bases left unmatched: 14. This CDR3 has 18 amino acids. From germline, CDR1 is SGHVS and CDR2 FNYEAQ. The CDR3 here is CASSPRWGTGGANEKLFF. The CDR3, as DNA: TGTGCCAGCAGCCCACGATGGGGGACAGGAGGAGCTAATGAAAAACTGTTTTTT.

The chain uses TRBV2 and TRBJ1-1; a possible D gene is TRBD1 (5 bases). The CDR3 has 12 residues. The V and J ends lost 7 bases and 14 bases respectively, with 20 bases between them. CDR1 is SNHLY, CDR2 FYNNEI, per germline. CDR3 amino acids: CASIWLGTGEFF. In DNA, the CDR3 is TGTGCCAGCATTTGGCTGGGGACGGGAGAATTCTTT.

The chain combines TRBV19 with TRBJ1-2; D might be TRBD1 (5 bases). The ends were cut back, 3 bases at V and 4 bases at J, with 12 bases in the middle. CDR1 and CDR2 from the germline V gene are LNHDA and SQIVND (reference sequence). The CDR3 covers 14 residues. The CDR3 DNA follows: TGTGCCAGTAGTATTAAGGGGCAGGGCTATGGCTACACCTTC. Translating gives CASSIKGQGYGYTF.